This T cell receptor (beta chain) emerged from a study of vaccination effects on CD4 cells after COVID-19. CDR3 length equals 12 residues. CDR1 and CDR2 from the germline V gene are SNHLY and FYNNEI. Trimming stripped 3 bases from V and 7 bases from J, with 8 bases between. Sequencing was preceded by expansion of antigen-specific CD4+ T cells with viral peptide pools in the ViraFEST assay. Cells that had been cultured for roughly ten days were the source of isolated CD4+ T cells. Having tested negative for nucleocapsid antibodies, the vaccine recipients showed no prior SARS-CoV-2 infection. Wells containing two million PBMC each were cultured with around 9.1 IU/ml IL-2 and about 9.6 ug/ml peptides. Researchers swapped half the medium for IL-2 medium on both days 3 and 7. Study conclusions and caveats: At late timepoints after vaccination, vaccine- and infection-induced clones shrank markedly.

Concerning this clone: Antigen unknown.

Using immunoSEQ multiplex PCR, the repertoire was profiled, and TCRdb retains in-frame clones only, with some absent. Of 27,000 or so clones in the sample, roughly 70% are singletons; the top ten hold 22%. The sequence came from a human donor who received a COVID-19 vaccine. Sequences were derived from CD4+ T cells from PBMCs cultured with HCoV-NL63 spike peptides, sampled before COVID-19 vaccination. The chain links TRBV2 to TRBJ2-3; no reliable D call. CDR3 bases: TGTGCCAGCAGTGAGAGGTGGTATACGCAGTATTTT. Protein: CASSERWYTQYF.